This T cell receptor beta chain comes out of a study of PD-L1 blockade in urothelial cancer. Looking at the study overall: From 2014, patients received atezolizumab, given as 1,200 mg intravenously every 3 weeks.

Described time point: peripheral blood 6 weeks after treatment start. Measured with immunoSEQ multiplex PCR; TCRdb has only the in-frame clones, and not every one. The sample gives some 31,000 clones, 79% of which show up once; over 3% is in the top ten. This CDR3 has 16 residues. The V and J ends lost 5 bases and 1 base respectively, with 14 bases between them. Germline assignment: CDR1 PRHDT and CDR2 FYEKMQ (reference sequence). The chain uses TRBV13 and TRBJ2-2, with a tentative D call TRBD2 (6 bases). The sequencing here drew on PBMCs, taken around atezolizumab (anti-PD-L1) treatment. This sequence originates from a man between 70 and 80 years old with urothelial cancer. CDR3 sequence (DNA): TGTGCCAGCAGCAGCCCTAGCGCCCAGAACACCGGGGAGCTGTTTTTT. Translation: CASSSPSAQNTGELFF. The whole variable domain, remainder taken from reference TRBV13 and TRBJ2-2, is AAGVIQSPRHLIKEKRETATLKCYPIPRHDTVYWYQQGPGQDPQFLISFYEKMQSDKGSIPDRFSAQQFSDYHSELNMSSLELGDSALYFCASSSPSAQNTGELFFGEGSRLTVL.